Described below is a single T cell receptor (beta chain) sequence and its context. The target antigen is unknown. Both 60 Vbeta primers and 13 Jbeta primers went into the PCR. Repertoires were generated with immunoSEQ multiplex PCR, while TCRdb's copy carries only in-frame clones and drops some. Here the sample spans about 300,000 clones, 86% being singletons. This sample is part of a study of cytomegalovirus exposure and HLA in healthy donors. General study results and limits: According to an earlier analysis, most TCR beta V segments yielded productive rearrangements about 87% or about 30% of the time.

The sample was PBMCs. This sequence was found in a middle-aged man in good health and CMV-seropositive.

The CDR3 region is CASSLWGQARDTEAFF. Written as DNA, the CDR3 is TGTGCCAGCAGTTTATGGGGACAGGCGAGGGACACTGAAGCTTTCTTT. The chain combines TRBV28 with TRBJ1-1; 8 bases match TRBD1. CDR1 and CDR2 from the germline V gene are MDHEN and SYDVKM. This CDR3 region has 16 residues. Germline trimming cut 0 bases from V and 3 bases from J; bases unmatched to any gene: 6.